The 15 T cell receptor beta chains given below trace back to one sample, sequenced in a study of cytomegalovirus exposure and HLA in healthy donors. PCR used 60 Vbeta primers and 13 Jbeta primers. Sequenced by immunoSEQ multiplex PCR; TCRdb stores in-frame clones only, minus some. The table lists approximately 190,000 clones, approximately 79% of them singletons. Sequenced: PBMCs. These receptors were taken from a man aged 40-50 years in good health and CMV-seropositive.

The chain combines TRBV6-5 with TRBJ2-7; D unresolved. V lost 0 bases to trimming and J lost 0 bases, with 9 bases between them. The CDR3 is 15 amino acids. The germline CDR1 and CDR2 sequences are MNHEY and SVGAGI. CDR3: CASSYSSVSSYEQYF. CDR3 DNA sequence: TGTGCCAGCAGTTACTCGTCGGTGAGCTCCTACGAGCAGTACTTC.

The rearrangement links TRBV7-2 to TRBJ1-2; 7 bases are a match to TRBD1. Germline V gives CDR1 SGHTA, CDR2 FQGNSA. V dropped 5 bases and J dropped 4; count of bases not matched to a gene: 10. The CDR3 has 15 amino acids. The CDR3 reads CASSGRQGFSYGYTF. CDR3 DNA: TGTGCCAGCAGCGGTAGACAGGGTTTCTCCTATGGCTACACCTTC.

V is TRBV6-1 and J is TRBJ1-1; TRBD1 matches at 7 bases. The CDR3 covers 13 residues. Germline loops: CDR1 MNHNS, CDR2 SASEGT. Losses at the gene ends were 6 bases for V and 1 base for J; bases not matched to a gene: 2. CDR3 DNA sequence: TGTGCCAGCAGGGGACAGACGAACACTGAAGCTTTCTTT. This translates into CASRGQTNTEAFF.

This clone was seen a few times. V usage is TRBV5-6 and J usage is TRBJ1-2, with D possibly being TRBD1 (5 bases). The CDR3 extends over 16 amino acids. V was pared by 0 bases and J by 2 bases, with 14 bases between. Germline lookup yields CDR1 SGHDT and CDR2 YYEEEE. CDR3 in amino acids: CASSLVAGPLNYGYTF. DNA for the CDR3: TGTGCCAGCAGCTTGGTCGCGGGGCCCCTAAACTATGGCTACACCTTC.

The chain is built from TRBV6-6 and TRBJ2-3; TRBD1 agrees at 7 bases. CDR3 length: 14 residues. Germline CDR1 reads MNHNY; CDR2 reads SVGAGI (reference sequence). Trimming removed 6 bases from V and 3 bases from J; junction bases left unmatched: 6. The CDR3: CASRPTGRTDTQYF. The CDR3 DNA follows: TGTGCCAGCAGGCCGACAGGGCGGACAGATACGCAGTATTTT.

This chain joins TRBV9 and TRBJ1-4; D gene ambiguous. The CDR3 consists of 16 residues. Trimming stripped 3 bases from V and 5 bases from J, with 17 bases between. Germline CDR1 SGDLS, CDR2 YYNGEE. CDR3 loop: CASSADSNGRNEKLFF. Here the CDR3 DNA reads TGTGCCAGCAGCGCGGACTCGAACGGGCGAAATGAAAAACTGTTTTTT. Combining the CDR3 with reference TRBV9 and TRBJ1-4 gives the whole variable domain DSGVTQTPKHLITATGQRVTLRCSPRSGDLSVYWYQQSLDQGLQFLIQYYNGEERAKGNILERFSAQQFPDLHSELNLSSLELGDSALYFCASSADSNGRNEKLFFGSGTQLSVL.

The CDR3 DNA is TGTGCCAGCAGCGCGCAATGGACAGGGCGTTACTACGAGCAGTACTTC. Its translation: CASSAQWTGRYYEQYF. The V and J genes are TRBV11-2 and TRBJ2-5, with 8 bases matching TRBD1. The tail of the sequence fits TRBJ2-7 better, so the J call may be wrong. The CDR3 is 16 amino acids. Germline V lookup: CDR1 SGHAT, CDR2 FQNNGV.

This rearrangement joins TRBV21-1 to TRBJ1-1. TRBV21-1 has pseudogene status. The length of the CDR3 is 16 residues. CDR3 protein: CASSAGGQAQVGEAFF. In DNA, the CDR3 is TGTGCCAGCAGCGCCGGAGGGCAGGCCCAGGTCGGTGAAGCTTTCTTT.

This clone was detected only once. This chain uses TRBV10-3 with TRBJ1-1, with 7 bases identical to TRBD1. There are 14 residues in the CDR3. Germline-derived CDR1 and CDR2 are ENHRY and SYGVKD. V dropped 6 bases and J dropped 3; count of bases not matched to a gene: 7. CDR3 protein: CAISRQGFDTEAFF. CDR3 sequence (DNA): TGTGCCATCAGCAGACAGGGATTTGACACTGAAGCTTTCTTT.

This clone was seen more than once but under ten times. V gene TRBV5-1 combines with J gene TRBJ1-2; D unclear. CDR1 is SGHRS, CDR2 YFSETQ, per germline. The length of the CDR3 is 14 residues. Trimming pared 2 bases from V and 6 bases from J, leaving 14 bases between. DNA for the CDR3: TGCGCCAGCAGCTTATATGAGGGTACGGATGGCTACACCTTC. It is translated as CASSLYEGTDGYTF. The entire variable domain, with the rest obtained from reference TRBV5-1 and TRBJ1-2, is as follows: KAGVTQTPRYLIKTRGQQVTLSCSPISGHRSVSWYQQTPGQGLQFLFEYFSETQRNKGNFPGRFSGRQFSNSRSEMNVSTLELGDSALYLCASSLYEGTDGYTFGSGTRLTVV.

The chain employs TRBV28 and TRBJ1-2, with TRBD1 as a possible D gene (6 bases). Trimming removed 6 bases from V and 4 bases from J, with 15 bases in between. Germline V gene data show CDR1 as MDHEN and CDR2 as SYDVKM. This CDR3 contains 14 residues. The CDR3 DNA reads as TGTGCCAGCAGACGGGCAGGGGCCCCCTATGGCTACACCTTC. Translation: CASRRAGAPYGYTF.

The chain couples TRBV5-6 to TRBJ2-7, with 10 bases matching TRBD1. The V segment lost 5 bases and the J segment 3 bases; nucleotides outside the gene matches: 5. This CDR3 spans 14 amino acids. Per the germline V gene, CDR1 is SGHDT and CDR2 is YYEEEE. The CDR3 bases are TGTGCCAGCAGGGGGACAGGGGAGGTCTACGAGCAGTACTTC. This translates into CASRGTGEVYEQYF.

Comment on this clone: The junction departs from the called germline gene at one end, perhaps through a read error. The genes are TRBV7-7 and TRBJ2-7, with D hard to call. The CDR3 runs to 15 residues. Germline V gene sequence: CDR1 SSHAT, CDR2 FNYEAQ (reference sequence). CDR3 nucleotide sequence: TGTGCTAGCAGTCCCGCCGGCAGGCACCCCTACGAGCAGTACTTC. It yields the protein CASSPAGRHPYEQYF.

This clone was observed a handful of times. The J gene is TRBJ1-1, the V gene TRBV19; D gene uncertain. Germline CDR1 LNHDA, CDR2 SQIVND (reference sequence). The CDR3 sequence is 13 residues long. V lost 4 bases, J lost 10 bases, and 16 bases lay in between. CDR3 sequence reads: CASSTRSHRGAFF. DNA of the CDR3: TGTGCCAGTAGTACGCGTTCACACCGAGGAGCTTTCTTT.

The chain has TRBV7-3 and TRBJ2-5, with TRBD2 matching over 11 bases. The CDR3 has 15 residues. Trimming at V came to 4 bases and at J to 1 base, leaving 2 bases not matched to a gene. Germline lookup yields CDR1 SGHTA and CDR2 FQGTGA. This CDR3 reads CASSSGTSGQETQYF. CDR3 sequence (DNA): TGTGCCAGCAGCTCCGGGACTAGCGGCCAAGAGACCCAGTACTTC.